The clone carrying this T cell receptor (beta chain) was counted between two and nine times. This CDR3 contains 12 residues. The V and J ends lost 1 base and 8 bases respectively, with 8 bases between them. CDR1 and CDR2 from the germline V gene are MNHNS and SASEGT. Some clones are missing from TCRdb's copy, which holds only in-frame ones; the method was immunoSEQ multiplex PCR. The table includes roughly 17,000 clones, approximately 81% detected once. This sample was included in a study of T cell changes during pregnancy in multiple sclerosis. This rearrangement joins TRBV6-1 to TRBJ1-2; D gene uncertain. The sequence was collected from a female donor with multiple sclerosis, enrolled in a pregnancy study. The sequences come from CD8+ T cells from peripheral blood mononuclear cells, collected after pregnancy. Here the CDR3 DNA reads TGTGCCAGCAGTGAAGTTCTCTCGGGCTACACCTTC. Translated, it gives CASSEVLSGYTF.